The 28 T cell receptor beta chains reported below all come from one sample, sequenced in a study of shared clonotypes between healthy human individuals. TCRdb's copy holds only in-frame clones and misses some; the assay was immunoSEQ multiplex PCR. The repertoire includes about 2.1 million clones, 85% to 95% of them detected once, and roughly 1.7% sits in the top ten. Cells designated naive CD8 were CD45RO-negative and were positively selected for CCR7, with terminally differentiated effector memory CD45RA+ cells excluded. The specimen sequenced was naive CD8+ T cells from PBMCs. The source is a man in his late teens or twenties in good health. Some clones in this sample may be carry-over from other donors' samples.

The V gene is TRBV15, the J gene TRBJ1-2; 7 bases map to TRBD1. Germline loops: CDR1 LNHNV, CDR2 YYDKDF (reference sequence). Losses at the gene ends were 1 base for V and 3 bases for J; bases not matched to a gene: 8. The CDR3 is made up of 16 amino acids. As DNA, the CDR3 is TGTGCCACCAGCAGAGGGAAGGGGGCGCTCGACTATGGCTACACCTTC. Translating gives CATSRGKGALDYGYTF.

V gene TRBV18 combines with J gene TRBJ2-7, with TRBD2 matching over 13 bases. The CDR3 spans 16 residues. From germline, CDR1 is KGHSH and CDR2 LQKENI. V lost 2 bases and J lost 0; bases outside the gene matches: 1. The CDR3 region is CASSPGTSGVSYEQYF. In nucleotides, the CDR3 is TGTGCCAGCTCACCAGGGACTAGCGGGGTCTCCTACGAGCAGTACTTC.

The chain is built from TRBV27 and TRBJ2-7, with D possibly TRBD1 on 6 matching bases. This CDR3 region has 16 residues. The germline CDR1 and CDR2 sequences are MNHEY and SMNVEV (reference sequence). Trimming cost V 0 bases and J 3 bases, with 15 bases left between them. The CDR3 reads CASSLSVRGVGYEQYF. CDR3 nucleotide sequence: TGTGCCAGCAGTTTATCGGTCAGGGGTGTTGGCTACGAGCAGTACTTC.

The V gene is TRBV7-9, the J gene TRBJ1-2, with no clear D. CDR1 and CDR2 from the germline V gene are SEHNR and FQNEAQ (reference sequence). V lost 0 bases, J lost 5 bases, and 7 bases lay in between. The CDR3 is 13 amino acids. The CDR3 region has the DNA TGTGCCAGCAGCTTAGCGCAGGTTTATGGCTACACCTTC. It specifies CASSLAQVYGYTF.

The rearrangement joins TRBV5-1 to TRBJ1-4, with 7 bases aligning to TRBD1. The CDR3 length is 15 residues. Germline CDR1 and CDR2: SGHRS and YFSETQ. V dropped 3 bases and J dropped 6; count of bases not matched to a gene: 8. In DNA form, the CDR3 reads TGCGCCAGCAGCTGGGAAGGGGGCGCCGATGAAAAACTGTTTTTT. Amino acid sequence: CASSWEGGADEKLFF. Full variable domain (remainder filled in from reference TRBV5-1 and TRBJ1-4): KAGVTQTPRYLIKTRGQQVTLSCSPISGHRSVSWYQQTPGQGLQFLFEYFSETQRNKGNFPGRFSGRQFSNSRSEMNVSTLELGDSALYLCASSWEGGADEKLFFGSGTQLSVL.

The chain recombines TRBV29-1 with TRBJ1-2; TRBD1 might be the D (6 bases). The CDR3 loop spans 12 amino acids. With 6 bases removed from V and 5 bases from J, the gap between germline ends came to 13 bases. Germline CDR1 is SQVTM and CDR2 is ANQGSEA. The CDR3 DNA sequence: TGCAGCGTGAAAGGGGGGGAGTATGGCTACACCTTC. It is translated as CSVKGGEYGYTF.

This clone was recorded only once. The V gene is TRBV28, the J gene TRBJ2-3; TRBD2 matches 8 bases. Germline values: CDR1 MDHEN, CDR2 SYDVKM. V was clipped by 5 bases and J by 2 bases; unmatched bases: 12. The CDR3 runs 17 residues. DNA of the CDR3: TGTGCCAGCAGTCCCCTTAGCGGGAACCCCGTCACAGATACGCAGTATTTT. Encoded protein: CASSPLSGNPVTDTQYF. The whole variable domain, filled in from reference TRBV28 and TRBJ2-3, reads DVKVTQSSRYLVKRTGEKVFLECVQDMDHENMFWYRQDPGLGLRLIYFSYDVKMKEKGDIPEGYSVSREKKERFSLILESASTNQTSMYLCASSPLSGNPVTDTQYFGPGTRLTVL.

The rearrangement uses TRBV7-3 and TRBJ2-1; TRBD2 matches at 10 bases. V lost 1 base, J lost 6 bases, and 12 bases stayed unmatched. The CDR3 is made up of 18 amino acids. Germline CDR1 and CDR2: SGHTA and FQGTGA. The CDR3 DNA follows: TGTGCCAGCAGCTTAATCCCGCACGGGACTAGCGCGATCAATGAGCAGTTCTTC. This sequence encodes CASSLIPHGTSAINEQFF.

The chain employs TRBV7-9 and TRBJ2-1, with D unresolved. V was trimmed by 4 bases and J by 9 bases, leaving 10 bases between them. CDR3 size: 12 residues. Germline V gives CDR1 SEHNR, CDR2 FQNEAQ (reference sequence). The CDR3 spells CASSYPVGEQFF. The CDR3 coding sequence is TGTGCCAGCAGCTACCCGGTAGGTGAGCAGTTCTTC.

As concerns this clone: A far larger clone is one nucleotide away, so this likely arose from a read error. The chain links TRBV7-9 to TRBJ2-7; maybe TRBD1 (5 bases). The V and J ends lost 5 bases and 10 bases respectively, with 21 bases between them. Germline CDR1 is SEHNR and CDR2 is FQNEAQ (reference sequence). This CDR3 is built from 14 residues. CDR3 in DNA: TGTGCCAGCAGCCCCTATCAATCCAGGGCGGTACAGTACTTC. This gives the protein CASSPYQSRAVQYF.

The rearrangement links TRBV9 to TRBJ2-2; no clear D gene. The CDR3 sequence is 15 residues long. Germline V gives CDR1 SGDLS, CDR2 YYNGEE. With 1 base removed from V and 1 base from J, the gap between germline ends came to 8 bases. CDR3: CASSVQWGNTGELFF. CDR3 in DNA: TGTGCCAGCAGCGTACAGTGGGGGAACACCGGGGAGCTGTTTTTT.

The chain uses TRBV7-9 and TRBJ2-1; D unresolved. CDR1 is SEHNR and CDR2 is FQNEAQ in the germline V gene (reference sequence). Trimming removed 5 bases at V and 8 bases at J, with 13 bases between. CDR3 size: 13 residues. Here the CDR3 DNA reads TGTGCCAGCAGCCATGGGAAAGGCGATGAGCAGTTCTTC. This codes for CASSHGKGDEQFF.

This chain connects TRBV7-6 to TRBJ2-1; perhaps TRBD1 as D (5 bases). Looked up from germline, CDR1 is SGHVS and CDR2 is FNYEAQ. Trimming stripped 1 base from V and 7 bases from J, with 14 bases between. The CDR3 contains 15 residues. DNA for the CDR3: TGTGCCAGCAGCTTAGGAAGGGGATACCTGAATGAGCAGTTCTTC. Translating it yields CASSLGRGYLNEQFF.

This clone occurred once. J is TRBJ2-4 and V is TRBV28, with D tentatively TRBD1 (6 bases). CDR1 is MDHEN and CDR2 is SYDVKM in the germline V gene. The CDR3 has 20 amino acids. V lost 3 bases to trimming and J lost 0 bases, with 24 bases between them. In DNA, the CDR3 is TGTGCCAGCAGTTTGTTTGCAGGGGTTGTTGAGGAACTAGCCAAAAACATTCAGTACTTC. It is translated as CASSLFAGVVEELAKNIQYF.

The chain couples TRBV13 to TRBJ2-3; 7 nucleotides match TRBD1. The ends lost 5 bases at V and 3 bases at J; junction bases unmatched: 5. This CDR3 region has 14 residues. Per the germline V gene, CDR1 is PRHDT and CDR2 is FYEKMQ (reference sequence). The CDR3 nucleotides are TGTGCCAGCAGCAGCAACAGGGGTACAGATACGCAGTATTTT. The encoded protein is CASSSNRGTDTQYF.

The rearrangement joins TRBV19 to TRBJ2-7; 10 nucleotides agree with TRBD1. Germline values: CDR1 LNHDA, CDR2 SQIVND (reference sequence). This CDR3 region has 17 residues. V trimming: 6 bases; J trimming: 4 bases; junction bases outside the gene matches: 15. Here the CDR3 DNA reads TGTGCCAGTAGCTCATTCCTCCGGGACAGGGGATTTTACGAGCAGTACTTC. Protein sequence: CASSSFLRDRGFYEQYF.

This clone came up a few times. This sequence joins TRBV10-3 and TRBJ1-1; D gene uncertain. The CDR3 contains 12 residues. Germline V gene data show CDR1 as ENHRY and CDR2 as SYGVKD. The V end lost 5 bases, the J end lost 1 base, and 5 bases lay between the germline ends. The CDR3 loop is CAISSWNTEAFF. CDR3 nucleotide sequence: TGTGCCATCAGTTCCTGGAACACTGAAGCTTTCTTT.

The chain links TRBV5-1 to TRBJ1-1; D might be TRBD1 (5 bases). CDR1 is SGHRS and CDR2 is YFSETQ in the germline V gene. Trimming cost V 0 bases and J 1 base, with 16 bases left between them. CDR3 length: 17 amino acids. As DNA, the CDR3 is TGCGCCAGCAGCTTGGCCCGAGGTGGGGCCGCGAACACTGAAGCTTTCTTT. Its protein is CASSLARGGAANTEAFF.

V gene TRBV27 combines with J gene TRBJ2-2; no reliable D call. The CDR3 has 13 amino acids. CDR1 is MNHEY, CDR2 SMNVEV, per germline (reference sequence). V lost 0 bases to trimming and J lost 6 bases, with 5 bases between them. The CDR3 DNA is TGTGCCAGCAGTTTATCGGCCGCCGGGGAGCTGTTTTTT. This sequence encodes CASSLSAAGELFF.

CDR3 in DNA: TGCGCCAGCAGCCAAGACCCAACTAGCGGGAGCTACGAGCAGTACTTC. Protein: CASSQDPTSGSYEQYF. The gene calls are TRBV4-3 and TRBJ2-7; 11 bases are shared with TRBD2. Germline trimming cut 0 bases from V and 3 bases from J; bases unmatched to any gene: 4. The CDR3 runs 16 residues. CDR1 is LGHNA and CDR2 is YSLEER in the germline V gene.

J is TRBJ2-7 and V is TRBV4-2; no clear D gene. Germline assignment: CDR1 LGHNA and CDR2 YNFKEQ. This CDR3 region has 16 residues. Trimming cost V 6 bases and J 0 bases, with 18 bases left between them. The CDR3 coding sequence is TGTGCCAGCAGTCCCCTCGAGGATAGGAGCTCCTACGAGCAGTACTTC. It is translated as CASSPLEDRSSYEQYF.

This clone came up once. This sequence joins TRBV5-6 and TRBJ1-1, with a weak D call TRBD1 (6 bases). The germline V gene encodes CDR1 SGHDT and CDR2 YYEEEE. V gave up 2 bases and J gave up 4 bases, with 15 bases separating them. The length of the CDR3 is 15 residues. CDR3 nucleotide sequence: TGTGCCAGCAGCTTTGGTACAGGGCCCCTCACTGAAGCTTTCTTT. This codes for CASSFGTGPLTEAFF.

The chain carries TRBV7-8 and TRBJ2-2, with D tentatively TRBD2 (7 bases). The CDR3 has 16 amino acids. Per the germline V gene, CDR1 is SGHVS and CDR2 is FQNEAQ. V was clipped by 1 base and J by 6 bases, with 15 bases between them. In DNA, the CDR3 is TGTGCCAGCAGCTTAGAAGTGGGAGGGGGTCCCGGGGAGCTGTTTTTT. Translation gives CASSLEVGGGPGELFF.

J is TRBJ2-2 and V is TRBV5-1; 9 bases match TRBD1. Germline V gene data show CDR1 as SGHRS and CDR2 as YFSETQ. The CDR3 totals 16 residues. Germline trimming cut 1 base from V and 7 bases from J; bases unmatched to any gene: 8. CDR3 region: CASSLPPGQGGGELFF. In nucleotides, the CDR3 is TGCGCCAGCAGCTTGCCCCCGGGACAGGGAGGCGGGGAGCTGTTTTTT.

The chain couples TRBV29-1 to TRBJ2-7; no clear D gene. The CDR3 sequence is 11 residues long. V lost 5 bases to trimming and J lost 2 bases, with 7 bases between them. Germline V gene sequence: CDR1 SQVTM, CDR2 ANQGSEA. CDR3 sequence (DNA): TGCAGCGTTATACCCCCCTACGAGCAGTACTTC. Translated, it gives CSVIPPYEQYF.

V usage is TRBV5-5 and J usage is TRBJ1-2; tentative D call: TRBD1 (5 bases). CDR1 and CDR2 from the germline V gene are SGHKS and YYEKEE (reference sequence). The CDR3 consists of 15 residues. The V end was cut by 4 bases, the J end by 2 bases, with 15 bases between. CDR3 amino acids: CASSPSPRVNYGYTF. CDR3 DNA: TGTGCCAGCAGCCCTTCTCCCAGGGTAAACTATGGCTACACCTTC.

The gene calls are TRBV7-9 and TRBJ2-7; D is possibly TRBD1 or TRBD2 (5 bases each). The CDR3 totals 15 residues. Germline CDR1 SEHNR, CDR2 FQNEAQ (reference sequence). Trimming removed 2 bases at V and 2 bases at J, with 13 bases between. CDR3: CASSLIEGSTYEQYF. The CDR3 DNA sequence: TGTGCCAGCAGCTTAATCGAGGGGTCGACCTACGAGCAGTACTTC.

The V and J genes are TRBV20-1 and TRBJ2-7; 7 positions agree with TRBD1. The CDR3 length is 11 residues. J gave up 6 bases and V 7 bases, and 6 bases lay outside the gene matches. CDR1 and CDR2 from the germline V gene are DFQATT and SNEGSKA (reference sequence). The CDR3 is CSGDRAAEQYF. Written as DNA, the CDR3 is TGCAGTGGCGACAGGGCGGCCGAGCAGTACTTC.